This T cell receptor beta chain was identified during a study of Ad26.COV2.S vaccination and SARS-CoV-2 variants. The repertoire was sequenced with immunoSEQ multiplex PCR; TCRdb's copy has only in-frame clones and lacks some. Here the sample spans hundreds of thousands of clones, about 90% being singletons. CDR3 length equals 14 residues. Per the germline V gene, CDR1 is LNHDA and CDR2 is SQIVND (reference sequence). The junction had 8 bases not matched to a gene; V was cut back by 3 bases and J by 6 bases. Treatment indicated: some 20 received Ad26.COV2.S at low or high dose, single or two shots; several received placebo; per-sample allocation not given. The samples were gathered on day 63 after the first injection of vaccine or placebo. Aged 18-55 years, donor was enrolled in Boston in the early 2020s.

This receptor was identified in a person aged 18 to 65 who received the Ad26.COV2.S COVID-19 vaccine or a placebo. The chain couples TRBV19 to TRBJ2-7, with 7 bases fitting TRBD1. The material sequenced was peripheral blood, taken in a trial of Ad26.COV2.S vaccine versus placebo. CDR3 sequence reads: CASSMNRGSAEQYF. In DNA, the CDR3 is TGTGCCAGTAGTATGAACAGGGGATCGGCCGAGCAGTACTTC. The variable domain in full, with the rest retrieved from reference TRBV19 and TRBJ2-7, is DGGITQSPKYLFRKEGQNVTLSCEQNLNHDAMYWYRQDPGQGLRLIYYSQIVNDFQKGDIAEGYSVSREKKESFPLTVTSAQKNPTAFYLCASSMNRGSAEQYFGPGTRLTVT.